These 16 T cell receptor beta chains share one sample of origin, sequenced in a study of cytomegalovirus exposure and HLA in healthy donors listed by TCRdb under 2017. Libraries were prepared through the immunoSEQ multiplex PCR assay. The source is immuneACCESS, and TCRdb retained only in-frame sequences with V and J called. Part of the clones is not carried over; for the studies checked, unresolved V genes explain less than half of this, and the remainder is unexplained. This sample has tens of thousands of clones in its table, and just under 95% of those were observed once. Of the sample, 6.5% to 9% falls within the top ten clones. Sequenced material: PBMCs. All receptors derive from a woman aged 18-29 years in good health and CMV-seropositive.

Concerning this clone: Germline is not matched at one junction end, which may reflect a read error. The chain uses TRBV7-9 and TRBJ2-4; 8 bases are shared with TRBD1. This CDR3 region has 12 residues. The germline V gene encodes CDR1 SEHNR and CDR2 FQNEAQ (reference sequence). CDR3 DNA: TGTGCCAGCAGCCCAGACAGGGGTGGATTGAACTTC. This gives the protein CASSPDRGGLNF.

V is TRBV15 and J is TRBJ1-2; D might be TRBD1 (5 bases). The germline V and J ends were trimmed by 1 base and 4 bases, with 19 bases remaining between them. This CDR3 comprises 17 residues. The germline gives CDR1 LNHNV, CDR2 YYDKDF (reference sequence). CDR3 protein: CATSRGTGAPPVYGYTF. The CDR3 coding sequence is TGTGCCACCAGCAGAGGAACAGGAGCCCCTCCTGTCTATGGCTACACCTTC.

This clone was seen a single time. This chain links TRBV2 with TRBJ1-1, with TRBD1 matching 7 bases. This CDR3 has 13 residues. CDR1 and CDR2 from the germline V gene are SNHLY and FYNNEI. Trimming removed 7 bases from V and 5 bases from J; junction bases left unmatched: 7. The CDR3 DNA is TGTGCCAGCACCGAGGACAGGTTAACTGAAGCTTTCTTT. Amino acid sequence: CASTEDRLTEAFF.

The gene calls are TRBV9 and TRBJ2-1; 10 bases agree with TRBD2. Germline assignment: CDR1 SGDLS and CDR2 YYNGEE. The CDR3 has 14 residues. V shed 7 bases and J 9 bases; nucleotides not matched to a gene: 10. The DNA for the CDR3 is TGTGCCAGCGGACCTAGCGGGAGTGTAAGTGAGCAGTTCTTC. Translated: CASGPSGSVSEQFF.

The chain links TRBV4-2 to TRBJ1-1; 9 nucleotides agree with TRBD1. The germline CDR1 and CDR2 sequences are LGHNA and YNFKEQ. The V and J ends lost 3 bases and 1 base, in that order; junction bases with no gene match: 3. The CDR3 consists of 15 residues. The CDR3 sequence is CASSQTTGGNTEAFF. For the CDR3, the DNA is TGTGCCAGCAGCCAGACGACAGGGGGGAACACTGAAGCTTTCTTT.

This sequence joins TRBV28 and TRBJ2-3; 7 positions match TRBD2. The CDR3 contains 14 residues. V was pared by 6 bases and J by 3 bases, with 6 bases of the junction left unmatched. Germline assignment: CDR1 MDHEN and CDR2 SYDVKM. The CDR3 spells CASRSGVGTDTQYF. CDR3 bases: TGTGCCAGCAGGAGCGGGGTAGGGACAGATACGCAGTATTTT.

The gene calls are TRBV27 and TRBJ2-7, with TRBD2 matching 8 bases. V shed 3 bases, J shed 3 bases, and the junction held 10 bases outside the gene matches. The CDR3 consists of 16 residues. Germline V lookup: CDR1 MNHEY, CDR2 SMNVEV (reference sequence). CDR3 in DNA: TGTGCCAGCAGTTTCCGGGGGGGAGGGCCGATCTACGAGCAGTACTTC. Translating gives CASSFRGGGPIYEQYF.

The chain recombines TRBV7-9 with TRBJ2-7, with 10 bases identical to TRBD1. Germline-derived CDR1 and CDR2 are SEHNR and FQNEAQ (reference sequence). The CDR3 totals 15 residues. Trimming at V came to 6 bases and at J to 4 bases, leaving 9 bases not matched to a gene. The DNA for the CDR3 is TGTGCCAGCAGTTCATACGGGACAGGGGTTTACGAGCAGTACTTC. As protein: CASSSYGTGVYEQYF.

V and J are TRBV19 and TRBJ1-4; D is unresolved. V lost 8 bases to trimming and J lost 3 bases, with 16 bases between them. The CDR3 consists of 15 residues. The germline V gene encodes CDR1 LNHDA and CDR2 SQIVND (reference sequence). The CDR3 sequence: CASVPRGLANEKLFF. In DNA, the CDR3 is TGTGCCAGTGTACCTCGCGGGTTGGCTAATGAAAAACTGTTTTTT.

The rearrangement joins TRBV5-1 to TRBJ2-6; the D gene is possibly TRBD2 (6 bases). V lost 1 base, J lost 2 bases, and 22 bases lay in between. The CDR3 loop spans 20 amino acids. CDR1 and CDR2 (germline): SGHRS, YFSETQ. The CDR3 DNA sequence: TGCGCCAGCAGCTTGTGGGATTGGGCGAAGGGACTCACTGGGGCCAACGTCCTGACTTTC. Amino acid sequence: CASSLWDWAKGLTGANVLTF.

This clone was seen once. The genes are TRBV16 and TRBJ2-1; the match to TRBD1 covers 8 bases. Germline trimming cut 0 bases from V and 10 bases from J; bases unmatched to any gene: 8. Germline V gives CDR1 KGHSY, CDR2 FQNENV. The CDR3 totals 15 residues. The CDR3 DNA is TGTGCCAGCAGCCAATCGCGGACAGGGTGGGGGGAGCAGTTCTTC. This encodes CASSQSRTGWGEQFF.

The chain joins TRBV6-5 to TRBJ1-5; D is undetermined. V was pared by 6 bases and J by 7 bases, with 10 bases between. This CDR3 region has 12 residues. Germline values: CDR1 MNHEY, CDR2 SVGAGI. The chain's CDR3 is CASRRDNQPQHF. The CDR3 DNA is TGTGCCAGCAGACGCGACAACCAGCCCCAGCATTTT.

This rearrangement joins TRBV5-1 to TRBJ1-2; TRBD1 aligns across 8 bases. The CDR3 loop spans 14 amino acids. Germline V gene sequence: CDR1 SGHRS, CDR2 YFSETQ. V was clipped by 1 base and J by 2 bases; unmatched bases: 1. CDR3 nucleotide sequence: TGCGCCAGCAGCTTGCAGGGGGCAAACTATGGCTACACCTTC. It codes for CASSLQGANYGYTF.

The chain carries TRBV6-4 and TRBJ2-3; 7 nucleotides match TRBD2. Germline CDR1 is MRHNA and CDR2 is SNTAGT. V dropped 0 bases and J dropped 4; count of bases not matched to a gene: 1. The CDR3 runs 14 residues. The CDR3 region has the DNA TGTGCCAGCAGTGACTCGCGGGAGCCAGATACGCAGTATTTT. Amino acids: CASSDSREPDTQYF.

J is TRBJ2-5 and V is TRBV4-3, with 10 positions matching TRBD2. CDR3 length: 16 amino acids. V lost 1 base to trimming and J lost 2 bases; unmatched junction nucleotides: 4. CDR1 and CDR2 from the germline V gene are LGHNA and YSLEER. CDR3 amino acids: CASSQGPAGGQETQYF. The CDR3 region has the DNA TGCGCCAGCAGCCAAGGTCCAGCGGGGGGGCAAGAGACCCAGTACTTC.

The V call is TRBV5-1, the J call TRBJ1-3, with D tentatively TRBD1 (6 bases). CDR1 and CDR2 from the germline V gene are SGHRS and YFSETQ. CDR3 size: 15 residues. The V gene lost 4 bases and the J gene lost 2 bases, with 13 bases spanning the gap. CDR3 protein: CASSTRGAAGNTIYF. Here the CDR3 DNA reads TGCGCCAGCAGCACACGGGGGGCGGCTGGAAACACCATATATTTT.